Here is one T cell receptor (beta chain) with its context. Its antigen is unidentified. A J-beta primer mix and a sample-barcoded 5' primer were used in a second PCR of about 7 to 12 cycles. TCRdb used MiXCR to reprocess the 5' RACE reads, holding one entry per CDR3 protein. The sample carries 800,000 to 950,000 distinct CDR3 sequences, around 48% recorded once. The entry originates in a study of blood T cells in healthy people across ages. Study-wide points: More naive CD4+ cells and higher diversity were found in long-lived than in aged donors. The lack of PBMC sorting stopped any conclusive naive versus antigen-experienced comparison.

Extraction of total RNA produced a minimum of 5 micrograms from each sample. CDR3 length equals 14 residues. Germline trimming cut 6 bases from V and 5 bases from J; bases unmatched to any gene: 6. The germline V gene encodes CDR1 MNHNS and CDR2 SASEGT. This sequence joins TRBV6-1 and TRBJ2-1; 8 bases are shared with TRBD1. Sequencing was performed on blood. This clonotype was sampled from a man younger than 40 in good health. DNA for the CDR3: TGTGCCAGCAGAGATCGGACAGGGCACAATGAGCAGTTCTTC. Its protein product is CASRDRTGHNEQFF.